These T cell receptor beta chains were read from a single sample in a study of blood T cells in healthy people across ages. One entry per CDR3 protein, called by TCRdb with MiXCR from the 5' RACE reads. The sample includes fewer than 1,000,000 distinct CDR3 sequences, around 42% of them seen just once. The sample consisted of blood. Receptors originate from a man aged 60 to 69 in good health. CDR3s include the opening cysteine and the closing phenylalanine or tryptophan. A D gene is named only where the DNA matches it firmly. Expanded clones are given a class, and other clones once, few, many or no size at all.

TRBV2	TRBJ1-2	.	.	CASVKENYGYTF	TGTGCCAGCGTTAAAGAAAACTATGGCTACACCTTC
TRBV20-1	TRBJ1-2	.	.	CSAKKGPYGYTF	TGCAGTGCTAAAAAGGGACCGTATGGCTACACCTTC
TRBV2	TRBJ1-5	.	.	CASSEAVPHWAQHF	TGTGCCAGCAGTGAAGCGGTACCCCATTGGGCCCAGCATTTT
TRBV6-1	TRBJ2-5	few	TRBD2	CASTLAGFETQYF	TGTGCCAGCACTCTAGCGGGGTTTGAGACCCAGTACTTC
TRBV4-3	TRBJ1-4	.	TRBD1	CASSRQTGNEKLFF	TGCGCCAGCAGCCGTCAGACAGGGAATGAAAAACTGTTTTTT
TRBV20-1	TRBJ2-7	few	.	CSASAQGYSYEQYF	TGCAGTGCTAGTGCCCAGGGGTACTCCTACGAGCAGTACTTC
TRBV12-3/TRBV12-4	TRBJ2-7	few	.	CASSRDQLGNEQYF	TGTGCCAGCAGCCGGGACCAGTTAGGGAACGAGCAGTACTTC
TRBV4-1	TRBJ1-2	few	.	CASSQEGTANPSSYGYTF	TGCGCCAGCAGCCAAGAGGGAACAGCCAATCCCTCTAGCTATGGCTACACCTTC
TRBV4-3	TRBJ1-6	.	.	CASSPHPTQGRSSPLHF	TGCGCCAGCAGCCCTCACCCGACTCAGGGTAGGAGTTCACCCCTCCACTTT
TRBV6-2/TRBV6-3	TRBJ2-1	.	.	CANSDQDEQFF	TGTGCCAACAGTGACCAGGATGAGCAGTTCTTC
TRBV5-1	TRBJ1-1	.	.	CASSLKIGLGEAFF	TGCGCCAGCAGCTTGAAGATAGGGTTGGGTGAAGCTTTCTTT
TRBV6-2/TRBV6-3	TRBJ2-3	once	TRBD1	CASSTTGAVQYF	TGTGCCAGCAGTACTACAGGGGCGGTGCAGTATTTT
TRBV5-6	TRBJ1-2	.	.	CASSPGPSAYGYTF	TGTGCCAGCAGCCCCGGACCCAGTGCCTATGGCTACACCTTC
TRBV29-1	TRBJ1-1	.	.	CSVGPNPRDTVLEAFF	TGCAGCGTTGGCCCAAACCCCCGGGACACTGTTTTGGAAGCTTTCTTT
TRBV3-1	TRBJ1-4	.	.	CASSQDLSGQGHEKLFF	TGTGCCAGCAGCCAAGATTTATCGGGGCAGGGGCATGAAAAACTGTTTTTT
TRBV30	TRBJ1-1	.	.	CAWSVGGAYEAFF	TGTGCCTGGAGTGTAGGAGGGGCTTATGAAGCTTTCTTT
TRBV7-8	TRBJ2-3	.	TRBD1	CASRNPGGSADTQYF	TGTGCCAGCAGGAACCCAGGGGGCTCCGCAGATACGCAGTATTTT
TRBV6-2/TRBV6-3	TRBJ2-7	.	.	CASIKGGSYEQYF	TGTGCCAGCATTAAAGGGGGAAGCTACGAGCAGTACTTC
TRBV11-2	TRBJ2-1	.	.	CASSPFEFEQFF	TGTGCCAGCAGCCCCTTTGAGTTTGAGCAGTTCTTC
TRBV5-1	TRBJ2-5	.	TRBD1	CASRLEQGIGETQYF	TGCGCCAGCAGATTGGAACAGGGGATCGGAGAGACCCAGTACTTC
TRBV5-1	TRBJ2-5	.	.	CASTVERQDETQYF	TGCGCCAGCACCGTGGAGCGACAGGACGAGACCCAGTACTTC
TRBV7-2	TRBJ2-7	.	TRBD2	CASSLAQRGSYEQYF	TGTGCCAGCAGCTTAGCGCAGCGGGGGTCCTACGAGCAGTACTTC
TRBV29-1	TRBJ2-7	.	.	CSGGWNNEQYF	TGCAGCGGGGGGTGGAACAATGAGCAGTACTTC
TRBV7-9	TRBJ2-1	many	.	CASSLGDGYNEQFF	TGTGCCAGCAGCTTGGGAGACGGTTACAATGAGCAGTTCTTC
TRBV12-3/TRBV12-4	TRBJ1-5	.	.	CASSFEGGQPQHF	TGTGCCAGCAGTTTCGAGGGAGGACAGCCCCAGCATTTT
TRBV3-1	TRBJ1-4	few	.	CASSQVPPRGEKLFF	TGTGCCAGCAGCCAAGTGCCCCCACGGGGTGAAAAACTGTTTTTT
TRBV5-1	TRBJ1-1	.	.	CASSVTGSEAFF	TGCGCCAGCAGCGTCACAGGTAGTGAAGCTTTCTTT
TRBV20-1	TRBJ2-7	.	TRBD2	CSARDRIFRGGISYNEQYF	TGCAGTGCTAGAGATCGTATTTTCCGCGGGGGAATCTCATACAATGAGCAGTACTTC
TRBV6-6	TRBJ2-7	.	.	CASSRGSVMIDEQYF	TGTGCCAGCAGTCGGGGGTCCGTTATGATTGACGAGCAGTACTTC
TRBV5-1	TRBJ2-1	.	TRBD1	CASSSRTGGWEQFF	TGCGCCAGCAGCAGCAGGACAGGGGGGTGGGAGCAGTTCTTC
TRBV25-1	TRBJ1-6	few	.	CASSEGATYPLHF	TGTGCCAGCAGTGAAGGGGCAACGTACCCCCTCCACTTT
TRBV6-5	TRBJ2-1	few	TRBD2	CASSYSGGDNEQFF	TGTGCCAGCAGTTACTCGGGAGGGGACAATGAGCAGTTCTTC
TRBV24-1	TRBJ2-3	.	.	CATSDLQNTDTQYF	TGTGCCACCAGTGATTTACAGAACACAGATACGCAGTATTTT
TRBV27	TRBJ2-7	.	.	CASSLRDDSSYEQYF	TGTGCCAGCAGTCTCCGGGACGACAGCTCCTACGAGCAGTACTTC
TRBV7-2	TRBJ2-7	few	.	CASSPRAGVYEQYF	TGTGCCAGCAGCCCCCGGGCTGGGGTCTACGAGCAGTACTTC
TRBV6-5	TRBJ2-1	few	.	CASSKGYNEQFF	TGTGCCAGCAGTAAGGGATACAATGAGCAGTTCTTC
TRBV7-9	TRBJ2-7	few	.	CASSLAPGTSSYEQYF	TGTGCCAGCAGCTTAGCTCCCGGGACCAGCTCCTACGAGCAGTACTTC